This is a list of T cell receptor beta chains from one sample in a study of T cell repertoires in cytomegalovirus infection. Using its own MiXCR run on the reads, TCRdb lists one record per CDR3 protein. The sample lists roughly 230,000 distinct CDR3 sequences; 17% were seen once. Sequencing input: CD8+ T cells from PBMCs. These receptors came from a human donor in good health (CMV status not recorded). Some clones in this sample may be carry-over from other donors' samples. CDR3s include the opening cysteine and the closing phenylalanine or tryptophan. The D gene is left open where the match is weak. Clone size is given for some rows only: seen once, a few or many times, or a class if the clone is expanded.

D,J,V,size,CDR3,DNA
NA,TRBJ2-1,TRBV6-2/TRBV6-3,many,CASSRTEGQFF,TGTGCCAGCAGTAGGACAGAGGGGCAGTTCTTC
NA,TRBJ2-2,TRBV2,NA,CASSVWGANTGELSF,TGTGCCAGCAGTGTTTGGGGTGCGAACACCGGGGAGCTGTCTTTT
NA,TRBJ2-3,TRBV7-9,NA,CASSPGGLVETDTQYF,TGTGCCAGCAGCCCTGGGGGGCTTGTCGAAACAGATACGCAGTATTTT
TRBD2,TRBJ2-1,TRBV6-2/TRBV6-3,few,CASSYSRGYPENEQFF,TGTGCCAGCAGTTACTCGCGGGGGTACCCCGAGAATGAGCAGTTCTTC
NA,TRBJ2-7,TRBV6-5,few,CASSMENSYEQYF,TGTGCCAGCAGTATGGAAAACTCCTACGAGCAGTACTTC
NA,TRBJ2-1,TRBV11-1,once,CASSLSSASSYNEQFF,TGTGCCAGCAGCTTATCTAGCGCCAGCTCCTACAATGAGCAGTTCTTC
TRBD1,TRBJ1-4,TRBV28,many,CASSSKMTGATNEKLFF,TGTGCCAGCAGTTCAAAAATGACAGGGGCAACTAATGAAAAACTGTTTTTT
NA,TRBJ1-4,TRBV12-3/TRBV12-4,many,CASRALDEKLFF,TGTGCCAGCAGGGCCCTGGATGAAAAACTGTTTTTT
NA,TRBJ1-1,TRBV19,many,CASSISTGPTAEAFF,TGTGCCAGTAGTATATCGACAGGCCCGACTGCTGAAGCTTTCTTT
NA,TRBJ2-3,TRBV7-9,many,CASSSNSEDTQYF,TGTGCCAGCAGCTCCAATTCAGAGGATACGCAGTATTTT
TRBD1,TRBJ1-2,TRBV28,NA,CASSLAGGQYGYTF,TGTGCCAGCAGTTTAGCGGGGGGACAGTATGGCTACACCTTC
TRBD2,TRBJ2-7,TRBV7-2,many,CASSGRASGGEQYF,TGTGCCAGCAGCGGCCGGGCTAGCGGGGGAGAGCAGTACTTC
TRBD1,TRBJ1-6,TRBV6-5,NA,CASTGTGGRMNSPLHF,TGTGCCAGCACCGGGACAGGGGGCAGGATGAATTCACCCCTCCACTTT
TRBD2,TRBJ2-1,TRBV7-2,many,CASIPVRGRLAGGIGEQFF,TGTGCCAGCATCCCGGTTAGGGGGCGGCTAGCGGGGGGAATAGGTGAGCAGTTCTTC
NA,TRBJ2-7,TRBV28,few,CASSEYYEQYF,TGTGCCAGCAGTGAGTACTACGAGCAGTACTTC
NA,TRBJ2-7,TRBV10-3,many,CAAGPEGNPYEQYF,TGTGCCGCCGGCCCAGAGGGCAACCCCTACGAGCAGTACTTC
NA,TRBJ2-3,TRBV4-1,few,CASSQGLGVTDTQYF,TGCGCCAGCAGCCAAGGGTTAGGAGTCACAGATACGCAGTATTTT
NA,TRBJ1-1,TRBV15,NA,CATSRERVSTEAFF,TGTGCCACCAGCAGAGAAAGGGTGAGCACTGAAGCTTTCTTT
NA,TRBJ1-1,TRBV6-2/TRBV6-3,many,CASSYGQYTEAFF,TGTGCCAGCAGTTACGGTCAGTACACTGAAGCTTTCTTT
NA,TRBJ1-1,TRBV20-1,few,CSARDRAGGVLSEAFF,TGCAGTGCTAGAGATAGGGCGGGGGGCGTTTTGTCTGAAGCTTTCTTT
NA,TRBJ1-2,TRBV19,NA,CASSITTYYGYTF,TGTGCCAGTAGTATAACCACTTACTATGGCTACACCTTC
TRBD2,TRBJ2-3,TRBV29-1,NA,CSVSSGGAGDTQYF,TGCAGCGTCAGTAGCGGGGGGGCCGGGGATACGCAGTATTTT
TRBD1,TRBJ2-1,TRBV19,many,CASGDRVNEQFF,TGTGCCAGTGGAGACAGGGTGAATGAGCAGTTCTTC
NA,TRBJ1-3,TRBV4-1,few,CASSQNLGDSGNTIYF,TGCGCCAGCAGCCAGAACCTTGGGGACTCTGGAAACACCATATATTTT